This T cell receptor beta chain was identified in a study of identifying expanded T cells in peripheral blood. Regarding this clone: No antigen is known for it.

Here immunoSEQ multiplex PCR was the method, and the copy in TCRdb shows in-frame clones only, minus some. In the table there are 70,000 to 95,000 clones, almost 90% of which are singletons. The V end lost 5 bases, the J end lost 6 bases, and 8 bases lay between the germline ends. The V gene's germline CDR1 is MNHEY and CDR2 SMNVEV (reference sequence). The CDR3 covers 12 residues. During the collection period, no donor immune events like infections were recorded. Study-level findings and limits: Across healthy donors, higher total template counts meant significantly greater roughly 2-week count variance. Over around two and four weeks, about 15 and 19 clones changed, versus approximately 1.1 between replicates.

The sequencing sample was made of blood. This clonotype was obtained from a person aged 18 to 75 in good health. The chain links TRBV27 to TRBJ1-5; D gene uncertain. As DNA, the CDR3 is TGTGCCAGCAGTCCCTACGGTCAGCCCCAGCATTTT. This sequence encodes CASSPYGQPQHF.